One and the same sample provided the 15 T cell receptor beta chains below, sequenced in a study of shared clonotypes between healthy human individuals. The repertoire was sequenced with immunoSEQ multiplex PCR; TCRdb's copy has only in-frame clones and lacks some. The table lists 550,000 to 650,000 clones, roughly 96% of them singletons. CD45RO-negative CD8 cells positively selected for CCR7 made up the naive population, which excluded terminally differentiated effector memory CD45RA+ cells. Sequenced sample: naive CD8+ T cells sorted from blood. Receptors originate from a woman in her 30s in good health.

V is TRBV13 and J is TRBJ2-7, with D possibly called TRBD1 or TRBD2 (5 bases each). The V gene lost 4 bases and the J gene lost 2 bases, with 15 bases spanning the gap. This CDR3 spans 15 amino acids. CDR1 and CDR2 (germline): PRHDT, FYEKMQ (reference sequence). CDR3 sequence: CASSSPTGPPYEQYF. CDR3 nucleotides: TGTGCCAGCAGCTCCCCAACGGGACCACCCTACGAGCAGTACTTC.

This chain joins TRBV28 and TRBJ2-7; TRBD2 matches 7 bases. In germline, CDR1 is MDHEN, CDR2 SYDVKM. CDR3 length equals 16 residues. The trim removed 5 bases at V and 0 bases at J, leaving 10 bases unmatched. CDR3 in DNA: TGTGCCAGCAGTCCGGAAAGCGGGATCAGCTCCTACGAGCAGTACTTC. As protein: CASSPESGISSYEQYF.

The chain employs TRBV7-8 and TRBJ1-1; no clear D gene. The CDR3 spans 15 residues. V was cut by 1 base and J by 2 bases, with 11 bases left in between. CDR1 is SGHVS, CDR2 FQNEAQ, per germline. CDR3 coding DNA: TGTGCCAGCAGCTTAGATCGTTTGGGAAACACTGAAGCTTTCTTT. Residues: CASSLDRLGNTEAFF.

The rearrangement uses TRBV28 and TRBJ2-7, with D possibly TRBD2 on 5 matching bases. Germline assignment: CDR1 MDHEN and CDR2 SYDVKM. CDR3 length: 15 residues. V lost 6 bases and J lost 3, with 18 bases in between. The CDR3 loop is CASSLSGSLIYEQYF. CDR3 nucleotide sequence: TGTGCCAGCAGCCTGTCGGGGTCCTTGATCTACGAGCAGTACTTC.

This clone was recorded only once. The junction departs from germline at one end; a sequencing error may be responsible. The rearrangement links TRBV2 to TRBJ1-1; D is ambiguous. Germline V CDR1 and CDR2: SNHLY, FYNNEI. The CDR3 length is 13 residues. CDR3 DNA: TGTGCCAGCAGTGAAGCTCCCCGGGCCTCACCCCCCTTT. Translation gives CASSEAPRASPPF.

This clone occurred a few times. V gene TRBV13 combines with J gene TRBJ2-1, with D possibly matching TRBD2 (5 bases). V lost 3 bases and J lost 2, with 14 bases in between. CDR1 is PRHDT and CDR2 is FYEKMQ in the germline V gene (reference sequence). This CDR3 contains 16 residues. The DNA of the CDR3 is TGTGCCAGCAGCTTTTTTGGTGGGAGCCCCTACAATGAGCAGTTCTTC. Translating gives CASSFFGGSPYNEQFF.

The chain employs TRBV29-1 and TRBJ2-5; D possibly corresponds to TRBD1 (6 bases). Germline V gene lookup returns CDR1 SQVTM and CDR2 ANQGSEA. The CDR3 runs 14 residues. V was cut by 7 bases and J by 2 bases, with 17 bases left in between. In DNA form, the CDR3 reads TGCAGCGCCCACGCTACAGGGATACAAGAGACCCAGTACTTC. Protein sequence: CSAHATGIQETQYF.

This clone was observed once. This chain uses TRBV7-9 with TRBJ1-1; weak D call: TRBD1 (6 bases). Germline CDR1 SEHNR, CDR2 FQNEAQ (reference sequence). V was shortened by 5 bases and J by 3 bases, with 16 bases between the two germline ends. The length of the CDR3 is 15 residues. CDR3 DNA sequence: TGTGCCAGCAGCGCGGACAGTTTCTCTTACACTGAAGCTTTCTTT. Amino acids: CASSADSFSYTEAFF.

This chain uses TRBV7-9 with TRBJ1-2; 8 nucleotides match TRBD1. Trimming took 5 bases from V and 0 from J; bases not matched to a gene: 8. Germline V CDR1 and CDR2: SEHNR, FQNEAQ (reference sequence). CDR3 length: 16 amino acids. DNA for the CDR3: TGTGCCAGCAGCGCCGGACAGGGCTCTTCTAACTATGGCTACACCTTC. Its protein product is CASSAGQGSSNYGYTF.

The rearrangement joins TRBV28 to TRBJ2-7, with 13 bases aligning to TRBD2. J was trimmed by 4 bases and V by 8 bases; bases with no gene match: 8. The CDR3 covers 15 residues. The germline V gene has CDR1 MDHEN and CDR2 SYDVKM. DNA of the CDR3: TGTGCCAGCCGTCGGCGGACTAGCGGGAGTTACGAGCAGTACTTC. It is translated as CASRRRTSGSYEQYF.

This chain uses TRBV27 with TRBJ2-7; weak D call: TRBD2 (6 bases). Trimming took 2 bases from V and 3 from J, leaving 17 bases between them. The CDR3 covers 16 residues. Per germline, CDR1 MNHEY and CDR2 SMNVEV (reference sequence). The CDR3 reads CASSLQGFGGDYEQYF. Here the CDR3 DNA reads TGTGCCAGCAGTTTACAGGGTTTCGGGGGAGACTACGAGCAGTACTTC.

Here the CDR3 reads CASSFSVGYEQYF. The DNA of the CDR3 is TGTGCCAGCAGTTTCTCCGTTGGCTACGAGCAGTACTTC. This chain connects TRBV28 to TRBJ2-7; no firm D call. There are 13 residues in the CDR3. Germline-derived CDR1 and CDR2 are MDHEN and SYDVKM. V was trimmed by 3 bases and J by 3 bases, leaving 9 bases between them. Filled out from reference TRBV28 and TRBJ2-7, the complete variable domain reads DVKVTQSSRYLVKRTGEKVFLECVQDMDHENMFWYRQDPGLGLRLIYFSYDVKMKEKGDIPEGYSVSREKKERFSLILESASTNQTSMYLCASSFSVGYEQYFGPGTRLTVT.

Of note for this clone: Other DNA sequences of this sample code for an identical CDR3. The chain is built from TRBV6-5 and TRBJ2-2, with 7 bases aligning to TRBD1. Unmatched junction bases numbered 8, after V lost 3 bases and J lost 4 bases. Germline CDR1 and CDR2: MNHEY and SVGAGI. The CDR3 extends over 16 amino acids. The CDR3: CASSYSTGEVTGELFF. CDR3 nucleotides: TGTGCCAGCAGTTATTCCACAGGGGAAGTCACCGGGGAGCTGTTTTTT.

V is TRBV13 and J is TRBJ2-7; 10 nucleotides align to TRBD2. The V segment lost 5 bases and the J segment 6 bases; nucleotides outside the gene matches: 7. The CDR3 has 14 residues. Per the germline V gene, CDR1 is PRHDT and CDR2 is FYEKMQ (reference sequence). CDR3 in amino acids: CASSQAGGPFEQYF. In nucleotides, the CDR3 is TGTGCCAGCAGCCAAGCGGGAGGGCCGTTCGAGCAGTACTTC.

The gene calls are TRBV2 and TRBJ2-3, with TRBD2 identical over 11 bases. Germline loops: CDR1 SNHLY, CDR2 FYNNEI. This CDR3 has 17 amino acids. After removal of 0 bases from V and 1 base from J, the junction contained 3 bases not matched to a gene. Written as DNA, the CDR3 is TGTGCCAGCAGTGAAGCTAGCGGGAGGGCCCGCACAGATACGCAGTATTTT. Amino acid sequence: CASSEASGRARTDTQYF.